What follows describes a single TCR beta chain. The CDR3 sequence is 14 residues long. Germline CDR1 is SNHLY and CDR2 is FYNNEI. Trimming took 6 bases from V and 3 from J, leaving 14 bases between them. The entry originates in a study of spatial heterogeneity in lung cancer. Carried by each TCR cDNA molecule was a unique molecular identifier. TCRdb re-called the 5' RACE reads through MiXCR, storing one row per CDR3 protein. In the table there are just over 70,000 distinct CDR3 sequences, around 8.9% of which are singletons. Specified time point: blood at routine non-recurrence follow-up after resection. Whole RNA obtained from tumor, nontumor lung or frozen PBMC underwent sequencing without sorting.

The source material was PBMCs, sampled at follow-up. J is TRBJ1-2 and V is TRBV2, with D possibly being TRBD1 (5 bases). This receptor was taken from a female donor with early-stage non-small cell lung cancer. The CDR3 bases are TGTGCCAGCAGGATTCAGGGAGGACACTATGGCTACACCTTC. Residues: CASRIQGGHYGYTF.